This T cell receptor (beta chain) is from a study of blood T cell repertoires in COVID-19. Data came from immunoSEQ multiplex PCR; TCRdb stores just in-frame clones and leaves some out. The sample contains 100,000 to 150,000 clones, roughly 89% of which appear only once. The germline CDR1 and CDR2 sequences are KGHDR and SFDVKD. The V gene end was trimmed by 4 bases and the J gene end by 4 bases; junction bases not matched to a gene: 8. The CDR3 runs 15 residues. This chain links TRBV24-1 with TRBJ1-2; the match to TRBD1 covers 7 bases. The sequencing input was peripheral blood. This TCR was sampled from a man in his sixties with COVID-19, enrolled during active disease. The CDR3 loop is CATSDSGQIRYGYTF. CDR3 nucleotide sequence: TGTGCCACCAGTGACTCGGGACAGATCCGCTATGGCTACACCTTC.